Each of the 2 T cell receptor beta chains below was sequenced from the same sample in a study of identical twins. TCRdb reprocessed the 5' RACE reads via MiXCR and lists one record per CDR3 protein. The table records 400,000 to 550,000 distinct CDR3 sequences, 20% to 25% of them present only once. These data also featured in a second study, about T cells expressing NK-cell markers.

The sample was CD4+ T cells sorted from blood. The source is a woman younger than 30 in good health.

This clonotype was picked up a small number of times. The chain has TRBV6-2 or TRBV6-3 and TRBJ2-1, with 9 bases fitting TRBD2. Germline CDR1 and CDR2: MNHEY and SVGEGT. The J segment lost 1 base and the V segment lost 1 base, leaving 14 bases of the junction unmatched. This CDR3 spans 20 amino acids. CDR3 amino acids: CASSYYGSGSLRRSYNEQFF. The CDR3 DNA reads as TGTGCCAGCAGTTACTATGGTAGCGGGAGTCTGAGAAGGTCCTACAATGAGCAGTTCTTC.

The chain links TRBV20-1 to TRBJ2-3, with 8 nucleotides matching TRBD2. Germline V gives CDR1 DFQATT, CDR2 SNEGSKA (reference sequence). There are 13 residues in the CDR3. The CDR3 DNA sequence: TGCTCGTCCCGGGGGGGCCGTATAGATACGCAGTATTTT. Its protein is CSSRGGRIDTQYF.